Each of the 19 T cell receptor beta chains below was sequenced from the same sample in a study of human T cells and chemical hapten exposure (dated by TCRdb to 2020 to 2022). Per the publication, the time point label means: patch test 3, about 24 weeks after DPC sensitization. The sample's treatment or condition label, in plain terms: therapeutic diphenylcyclopropenone sensitization with weekly scalp DPC. Total RNA was isolated from unfractionated whole blood collected in Tempus Blood RNA tubes. The library was built by means of RACE. The sample was run on a NextSeq 500. TCRdb reprocessed the public reads (quality trimming at Q25 with fastp, clone calling with MiXCR) and kept in-frame beta chains. All rows with the same CDR3 protein become a single entry with the most common DNA and genes. Recorded for this sample are about 39,000 distinct CDR3 sequences; roughly 13% of them occurred a single time. The ten top clones hold roughly 2.5% of the sample.

The sequencing used whole blood, collected in connection with sensitization to the hapten diphenylcyclopropenone (DPC). The source of these receptors is a woman aged 40-49 years with alopecia areata. Some clones in this sample may be carry-over from other donors' samples.

At least ten counts were recorded for this clonotype. The rearrangement joins TRBV11-2 to TRBJ2-7; maybe TRBD2 (6 bases). CDR1 and CDR2 from the germline V gene are SGHAT and FQNNGV. The CDR3 spans 15 residues. Trimming shortened V by 7 bases and J by 5 bases, and 21 bases separated the two germline ends. The DNA for the CDR3 is TGTGCCAGCACCAAAAGGAGCGGGCCAAGGAACGAGCAGTACTTC. Protein product: CASTKRSGPRNEQYF.

The V gene is TRBV29-1, the J gene TRBJ2-2, with D unclear. Trimming took 7 bases from V and 1 from J, leaving 13 bases between them. CDR1 and CDR2 from the germline V gene are SQVTM and ANQGSEA. CDR3 length: 14 residues. Here the CDR3 DNA reads TGCAGCGCTCAAACATCTCAGAACACCGGGGAGCTGTTTTTT. It yields the protein CSAQTSQNTGELFF.

This clonotype was found a few times. This chain connects TRBV19 to TRBJ2-3; D might be TRBD2 (6 bases). The CDR3 extends over 13 amino acids. Germline values: CDR1 LNHDA, CDR2 SQIVND (reference sequence). V was shortened by 3 bases and J by 5 bases, with 9 bases between the two germline ends. In DNA form, the CDR3 reads TGTGCCAGTAGTATCGGGGACTTAGATACGCAGTATTTT. Amino acid sequence: CASSIGDLDTQYF.

In its sample, this clonotype was seen many times. This chain uses TRBV29-1 with TRBJ2-2; the D gene could be TRBD1 or TRBD2 (5 bases each). The CDR3 is 13 residues long. Germline V gives CDR1 SQVTM, CDR2 ANQGSEA. With 7 bases removed from V and 3 bases from J, the gap between germline ends came to 12 bases. This CDR3 is CSARDGDTGELFF. Written as DNA, the CDR3 is TGCAGCGCACGGGACGGGGACACCGGGGAGCTGTTTTTT.

The rearrangement links TRBV6-1 to TRBJ1-1, with unresolved D. The CDR3 is 13 amino acids. The V gene's germline CDR1 is MNHNS and CDR2 SASEGT. The germline V and J ends were trimmed by 4 bases and 4 bases, with 10 bases remaining between them. Here the CDR3 DNA reads TGTGCCAGCAGTGGGCAGAGCGTCACTGAAGCTTTCTTT. Translation: CASSGQSVTEAFF.

In its sample, this clonotype was seen many times. The chain uses TRBV11-2 and TRBJ2-2; 8 bases fit TRBD1. In germline, CDR1 is SGHAT, CDR2 FQNNGV. The CDR3 extends over 15 amino acids. Losses at the gene ends were 7 bases for V and 5 bases for J; bases not matched to a gene: 9. CDR3 sequence: CASTVTRTGTGELFF. The CDR3 DNA reads as TGTGCCAGCACCGTCACTAGGACAGGGACCGGGGAGCTGTTTTTT.

As to this clonotype: A much larger clone is a single base away; this may be a read error. The chain employs TRBV11-2 and TRBJ2-7; the D gene is possibly TRBD1 (6 bases). Germline lookup yields CDR1 SGHAT and CDR2 FQNNGV. The CDR3 has 14 amino acids. Trimming shortened V by 3 bases and J by 0 bases, and 9 bases separated the two germline ends. The DNA for the CDR3 is TGTGCCAGCAGCTTCGGGGACATCTCCTACGAGCAGTACTTC. It encodes CASSFGDISYEQYF.

The sample holds many counts of this clonotype. This chain links TRBV18 with TRBJ1-1, with a weak D call TRBD1 (5 bases). Germline V lookup: CDR1 KGHSH, CDR2 LQKENI. V was cut by 2 bases and J by 4 bases, with 11 bases left in between. The CDR3 consists of 14 residues. CDR3 DNA: TGTGCCAGCTCACCAGGGGACGCGGGCACTGAAGCTTTCTTT. Translation gives CASSPGDAGTEAFF.

The sample holds a few counts of this clonotype. This chain uses TRBV5-5 with TRBJ2-5, with a tentative D call TRBD1 (5 bases). Germline V gives CDR1 SGHKS, CDR2 YYEKEE (reference sequence). Trimming removed 1 base at V and 5 bases at J, with 12 bases between. CDR3 size: 14 residues. This chain's CDR3 is CASSLQGIAETQYF. The CDR3 DNA is TGTGCCAGCAGCTTGCAGGGTATCGCTGAGACCCAGTACTTC.

In its sample, this clonotype was seen a few times. The V and J genes are TRBV25-1 and TRBJ1-6, with 7 bases aligning to TRBD1. Germline CDR1 is MGHDK and CDR2 is SYGVNS. This CDR3 comprises 15 residues. The J segment lost 5 bases and the V segment lost 6 bases, leaving 7 bases of the junction unmatched. The CDR3 coding sequence is TGTGCCAGCAGGCGTCCGGGACAGAATAATTCACCCCTCCACTTT. This translates into CASRRPGQNNSPLHF.

With respect to this clonotype: The junction does not match germline at one end; this may be a read error. The chain links TRBV4-1 to TRBJ2-1; D might be TRBD2 (6 bases). CDR3 size: 13 residues. The germline V gene encodes CDR1 MGHRA and CDR2 YSYEKL. The CDR3 coding sequence is TGCACCAGCAGCAGCCGCTCGGGAGCAGAGCAGTTCTTC. This codes for CTSSSRSGAEQFF.

This clonotype has a count of ten or more. The genes are TRBV20-1 and TRBJ1-2; D not certain. Germline V lookup: CDR1 DFQATT, CDR2 SNEGSKA (reference sequence). V gave up 3 bases and J gave up 0 bases, with 8 bases separating them. This CDR3 contains 13 residues. The CDR3 nucleotides read TGCAGTGCTAGCGAGGGTTCTAACTATGGCTACACCTTC. Encoded protein: CSASEGSNYGYTF.

This clonotype occurred many times. The rearrangement joins TRBV18 to TRBJ2-1; D is possibly TRBD1 or TRBD2 (5 bases each). The CDR3 is 18 residues long. Trimming stripped 1 base from V and 8 bases from J, with 24 bases between. Germline-derived CDR1 and CDR2 are KGHSH and LQKENI. In DNA, the CDR3 is TGTGCCAGCTCACCACTAGTCTTCCGGGACCCACTAAGATATGAGCAGTTCTTC. Protein sequence: CASSPLVFRDPLRYEQFF.

The sample holds a few counts of this clonotype. The V call is TRBV12-3 or TRBV12-4, the J call TRBJ1-1, with D maybe TRBD1 (5 bases). Deletions cut 2 bases from V and 10 bases from J, with 11 bases between. The CDR3 consists of 12 residues. The CDR3 reads CASSLWGATAFF. The CDR3 nucleotides read TGTGCCAGCAGTTTATGGGGCGCGACAGCTTTCTTT.

This clonotype has just a few counts. This chain uses TRBV20-1 with TRBJ1-4; D remains ambiguous. V was clipped by 0 bases and J by 8 bases, with 16 bases between them. This CDR3 contains 15 residues. Germline CDR1 is DFQATT and CDR2 is SNEGSKA (reference sequence). The CDR3: CSAREPRRPWEKLFF. Written as DNA, the CDR3 is TGCAGTGCTAGAGAACCTAGACGCCCGTGGGAAAAACTGTTTTTT.

This clonotype was counted a few times. The chain recombines TRBV28 with TRBJ2-7; TRBD2 agrees at 9 bases. Trimming cost V 5 bases and J 6 bases; bases outside gene matches: 8. This CDR3 spans 14 amino acids. Germline assignment: CDR1 MDHEN and CDR2 SYDVKM. CDR3 region: CASSLNSGSREQYF. CDR3 coding DNA: TGTGCCAGCAGTCTGAATAGCGGGAGCCGCGAGCAGTACTTC.

Ten or more counts support this clonotype. The rearrangement links TRBV9 to TRBJ2-5, with D maybe TRBD2 (6 bases). V dropped 6 bases and J dropped 1 base, with 16 bases sitting between them. The V gene's germline CDR1 is SGDLS and CDR2 YYNGEE. The CDR3 contains 15 residues. The CDR3 nucleotides are TGTGCCAGCACCCCGAGTGGACTACCCCAAGAGACCCAGTACTTC. It specifies CASTPSGLPQETQYF.

This clonotype has more than one count but fewer than ten. The chain recombines TRBV5-5 with TRBJ2-1; a possible D gene is TRBD2 (5 bases). This CDR3 has 14 residues. In germline, CDR1 is SGHKS, CDR2 YYEKEE (reference sequence). V shed 7 bases and J shed 0 bases, with 11 bases lying between them. DNA of the CDR3: TGTGCCAGCCCGGGCGCGGGCTCCTACAATGAGCAGTTCTTC. It yields the protein CASPGAGSYNEQFF.

This clonotype came up many times. The rearrangement joins TRBV6-4 to TRBJ2-2; 8 bases are shared with TRBD2. The germline gives CDR1 MRHNA, CDR2 SNTAGT. J lost 4 bases, V lost 3 bases, and 4 bases had no gene match. This CDR3 has 15 residues. The CDR3 coding sequence is TGTGCCAGCAGTGAAAGCGGGAGCTTCACCGGGGAGCTGTTTTTT. Amino acid sequence: CASSESGSFTGELFF.